This is a list of T cell receptor beta chains from one sample in a study of cytomegalovirus exposure and HLA in healthy donors. Clones were read by immunoSEQ multiplex PCR, and TCRdb kept only the in-frame ones, dropping some. The repertoire holds about 96,000 clones, with 65% to 80% as singletons. The sample was PBMCs. The receptor source for this set is a man between 25 and 39 years old in good health and CMV-seronegative. CDR3s include the opening cysteine and the closing phenylalanine or tryptophan. Each record gives: J gene, clone size, D gene, V gene, CDR3 DNA, CDR3 protein. A D gene is named only where the DNA matches it firmly. Not all rows give a size; the values are once, few, many and, for expanded clones, a class.

J gene: TRBJ2-1; clone size: .; D gene: TRBD2; V gene: TRBV19; CDR3 DNA: TGTGCCAGTAGTGAGACCGCGGGGGAATACAATGAGCAGTTCTTC; CDR3 protein: CASSETAGEYNEQFF
J gene: TRBJ1-1; clone size: .; D gene: .; V gene: TRBV2; CDR3 DNA: TGTGCCAGCAGTAAGGAAGCCAGGGGCCCGAACACTGAAGCTTTCTTT; CDR3 protein: CASSKEARGPNTEAFF
J gene: TRBJ1-6; clone size: .; D gene: .; V gene: TRBV27; CDR3 DNA: TGTGCCAGCAGTTTCAGACAGAACCGCTCCTATAATTCACCCCTCCACTTT; CDR3 protein: CASSFRQNRSYNSPLHF
J gene: TRBJ1-1; clone size: .; D gene: .; V gene: TRBV11-3; CDR3 DNA: TGTGCCAGCACTCTGGGCCGCACTGAAGCTTTCTTT; CDR3 protein: CASTLGRTEAFF
J gene: TRBJ2-6; clone size: once; D gene: TRBD1; V gene: TRBV19; CDR3 DNA: TGTGCCAGTAGTCCAAGGACAGGGGGCATCTCTGGGGCCAACGTCCTGACTTTC; CDR3 protein: CASSPRTGGISGANVLTF
J gene: TRBJ2-3; clone size: .; D gene: TRBD1; V gene: TRBV2; CDR3 DNA: TGTGCCAGCAGTGGCTGGGACAGGGGGTACACAGATACGCAGTATTTT; CDR3 protein: CASSGWDRGYTDTQYF
J gene: TRBJ1-5; clone size: .; D gene: TRBD1; V gene: TRBV2; CDR3 DNA: TGTGCCAGCAGTGATTCTGGACAGGTCGGGCAGCCCCAGCATTTT; CDR3 protein: CASSDSGQVGQPQHF
J gene: TRBJ1-1; clone size: .; D gene: .; V gene: TRBV4-1; CDR3 DNA: TGCGCCAGCAGCCGCCTGACAGGAGCTAACACTGAAGCTTTCTTT; CDR3 protein: CASSRLTGANTEAFF
J gene: TRBJ2-2; clone size: .; D gene: TRBD1; V gene: TRBV7-6; CDR3 DNA: TGTGCCAGCAGCATCGGCACAGGGGGCGTCGGGGAGCTGTTTTTT; CDR3 protein: CASSIGTGGVGELFF
J gene: TRBJ1-1; clone size: .; D gene: TRBD1; V gene: TRBV10-3; CDR3 DNA: TGTGCCATCAGTCCTGGGACAGGGACCACTGAAGCTTTCTTT; CDR3 protein: CAISPGTGTTEAFF
J gene: TRBJ1-1; clone size: .; D gene: .; V gene: TRBV11-2; CDR3 DNA: TGTGCCAGCAGCTTAGAGGTCGGGTGGCAGGGCACTGAAGCTTTCTTT; CDR3 protein: CASSLEVGWQGTEAFF
J gene: TRBJ2-7; clone size: .; D gene: TRBD1; V gene: TRBV9; CDR3 DNA: TGTGCCAGCAGCGCAACAGGGGGCTACGAGCAGTACTTC; CDR3 protein: CASSATGGYEQYF
J gene: TRBJ2-5; clone size: .; D gene: TRBD1; V gene: TRBV7-3; CDR3 DNA: TGTGCCAGCAGCTCAGCCCTGGACGGACAGGGGGAGACCCAGTACTTC; CDR3 protein: CASSSALDGQGETQYF
J gene: TRBJ2-1; clone size: .; D gene: .; V gene: TRBV21-1; CDR3 DNA: TGTGCCAGCAGCAAAGGGAGGAGGAAGGAGAACCCCTACAATGAGCAGTTCTTC; CDR3 protein: CASSKGRRKENPYNEQFF
J gene: TRBJ2-7; clone size: .; D gene: .; V gene: TRBV6-1; CDR3 DNA: TGTGCCAGCAGTGGGCCTGTCAACGAGCAGTACTTC; CDR3 protein: CASSGPVNEQYF
J gene: TRBJ2-7; clone size: .; D gene: .; V gene: TRBV28; CDR3 DNA: TGTGCCAGCAGTTTTTCGGGTCCCTCCTACGAGCAGTACTTC; CDR3 protein: CASSFSGPSYEQYF
J gene: TRBJ1-1; clone size: .; D gene: TRBD1; V gene: TRBV7-6; CDR3 DNA: TGTGCCAGCAGCTCGGGGACAGGGATGAACACTGAAGCTTTCTTT; CDR3 protein: CASSSGTGMNTEAFF
J gene: TRBJ1-2; clone size: .; D gene: TRBD1; V gene: TRBV5-6; CDR3 DNA: TGTGCCAGCAGCTTGCGACAGGGATATGATGGCTACACCTTC; CDR3 protein: CASSLRQGYDGYTF
J gene: TRBJ1-5; clone size: .; D gene: .; V gene: TRBV28; CDR3 DNA: TGTGCCAGCAGTTTTAAGGGGGTAAGGGGGAATCAGCCCCAGCATTTT; CDR3 protein: CASSFKGVRGNQPQHF
J gene: TRBJ2-7; clone size: .; D gene: TRBD1; V gene: TRBV28; CDR3 DNA: TGTGCCAGCAGCCCACCCCGTGGGACAGGGGGGGTCGAGCAGTACTTC; CDR3 protein: CASSPPRGTGGVEQYF
J gene: TRBJ2-1; clone size: .; D gene: .; V gene: TRBV30; CDR3 DNA: TGTGCCTGGACGTTGGGGCGCCTAACCCCTAGGTCTACATTTGAGCAGTTCTTC; CDR3 protein: CAWTLGRLTPRSTFEQFF
J gene: TRBJ2-7; clone size: .; D gene: TRBD1; V gene: TRBV14; CDR3 DNA: TGTGCCAGCAGCCAAGGAGGGGGCCGGTACGAGCAGTACTTC; CDR3 protein: CASSQGGGRYEQYF
J gene: TRBJ1-2; clone size: .; D gene: .; V gene: TRBV18; CDR3 DNA: TGTGCCAGCTCACTTCAGGGCAGCCCTAACTATGGCTACACCTTC; CDR3 protein: CASSLQGSPNYGYTF
J gene: TRBJ1-2; clone size: .; D gene: TRBD1; V gene: TRBV27; CDR3 DNA: TGTGCCAGCAGTGACCGGGACAGGAACTATGGCTACACCTTC; CDR3 protein: CASSDRDRNYGYTF
J gene: TRBJ1-4; clone size: few; D gene: TRBD1; V gene: TRBV2; CDR3 DNA: TGTGCCAGCAAGATGGGACAGATAAATGAAAAACTGTTTTTT; CDR3 protein: CASKMGQINEKLFF
J gene: TRBJ2-7; clone size: .; D gene: .; V gene: TRBV13; CDR3 DNA: TGTGCCAGCAGCCTACAGACCCTGAGGACAGTCCCCTACGACGAGCAGTACTTC; CDR3 protein: CASSLQTLRTVPYDEQYF
J gene: TRBJ2-7; clone size: .; D gene: TRBD1; V gene: TRBV5-6; CDR3 DNA: TGTGCCAGCAGCGCCGCCGGGACAGGGGGCTACGAGCAGTACTTC; CDR3 protein: CASSAAGTGGYEQYF
J gene: TRBJ2-7; clone size: .; D gene: .; V gene: TRBV4-2; CDR3 DNA: TGTGCCAGCAGCGCAAACAGGTACTCCTACGAGCAGTACTTC; CDR3 protein: CASSANRYSYEQYF